This T cell receptor (beta chain) originates from a study of cytomegalovirus exposure and HLA in healthy donors (dated by TCRdb to 2016 to 2017). Turning to the overall study: In an earlier analysis of around 540 of the donors, 276 Gb of sequence data and 90 million to 120 million unique TCR beta sequences from 150 million to 200 million T cells were reported. Five DR-DQ haplotypes were treated as single units for association and clustering because of strong linkage in the cohort. Besides the first cohort of around 700 subjects, a separate validation cohort made up of 95 to 150 different subjects was used. The later analysis used no new phenotypic data to find candidate immune exposures, relying instead on TCR beta sequences and their occurrence across donors. Of the approximately 370 genotyped donors, 70% to 90% were placed in the genetic ancestry cluster associated with self-reported Caucasian donors. Genome-wide SNP genotypes for about 55% of the roughly 670 donors were used in a later genetic analysis, which treated that subset as a discovery cohort. All discovery cohort repertoires had been generated using a single sequencing platform. Donor age, sex, ethnicity and CMV serostatus were compiled alongside the repertoire data. A later analysis re-analyzed previously published TCR beta repertoires from about 730 donors and added high-resolution HLA genotyping to study TCR occurrence patterns. To decide whether each TCR beta V gene segment behaved as functional or pseudogenic, an earlier analysis of approximately 590 of the donors relied on high-throughput TCR beta sequencing. The study aimed to test whether cataloging public T cell receptors could reveal signatures of past pathogen exposure. Approximately 310 gigabases of sequencing data and about 92 million unique TCR sequences made up an early release that covered approximately 620 HLA-typed donors. To predict cytomegalovirus infection status, the study combined high-throughput TCR immunosequencing, statistical association of individual TCRs with disease status, and machine learning. Across approximately 420 genotyped donors of the cohort, an average of 235,054 unique TCR beta nucleotide sequences per donor were sequenced, and roughly a sixth of those sequences were non-productive. Typing coverage differed by locus: A, B, C, DRB1 and DQB1 were typed in roughly 620-630 donors, DQA1 in about 550, DPA1 in around 600, and DPB1 in just under 480. HLA typing included class I and class II loci at four-digit resolution. The T cell repertoires of under 750 subjects were profiled by immunosequencing and related to cytomegalovirus serostatus. Study-wide conclusions, independent of this receptor: At a false discovery rate of 0.05, a later analysis linked some 18,000 TCR beta sequences to specific HLA alleles. Most TCR sequences were seen in very few donors, while some public TCRs were found in many individuals. Most CMV-associated TCR beta chains appeared to be HLA-restricted in a later analysis, and the HLA associations seemed to be driven largely by CMV exposure. Linkage disequilibrium might explain the correlated functional status among segregating V segments, but an unknown experimental factor could not be excluded. The earlier analysis of some 560 of the donors excluded some 16 rarely observed V segments, including chromosome 9 orphons, because counts were too low. Only TCR beta chains were sequenced in this cohort, and the absence of alpha or paired-chain data limited detectable features. Presence/absence analyses assumed roughly uniform sequencing depth across donors, an assumption that may not hold. The 87-base-pair reads could not distinguish some IMGT-functional V segments, including TRBV6-2 and TRBV6-3, so those segments were excluded. An association between a missense DCLRE1C variant and V-gene and J-gene trimming of TCR beta chains was found in a later genetic analysis and replicated in an independent cohort. An earlier analysis of around 600 of the donors showed that most TCR beta V segments appeared in productive rearrangements either about 87% or about 30% of the time, which broadly matched IMGT annotations. In a later analysis, TCR association rates were found to vary across HLA loci, with the most associated TCRs seen for DRB1 alleles and the fewest for HLA-C alleles. The authors suggested that the approach could potentially be extended to other disease states and immunological phenotypes. A later genetic analysis reported fewer N-insertions in productive TCRs among donors in an Asian-associated ancestry cluster than the roughly 620-donor mean. Cytomegalovirus status was reported to be diagnosed by the classifier with high specificity and sensitivity in both the original and validation cohorts. A total of 164 TCR beta chains were listed by the study as associated with cytomegalovirus. When HLA alleles, especially DR and DQ, strongly co-occurred, TCR associations were difficult to assign to individual alleles. A further reported finding was that TCR beta sequences accurately predicted the HLA-A and HLA-B alleles for most subjects in the first cohort. A few of the identified cytomegalovirus-associated TCR beta chains were confirmed in vitro to be specific for cytomegalovirus antigens. CMV serostatus was the only immune exposure information available for the cohort. Because some donors lacked HLA typing at each locus, the association tests relied only on the typed subset. Several of the top co-occurrence clusters appeared to be linked to parvovirus B19, influenza, CMV and Epstein-Barr virus, according to a later analysis. In a later analysis, HLA-associated TCR beta chains showed more clonal expansion and lower generation probabilities than non-associated chains that were equally common. A cluster of highly shared sequence variants was judged likely to be a technical artifact of the sequencing pipeline.

The germline V gene provides CDR1 MRHNA and CDR2 SNTAGT. The CDR3 numbers 15 residues from cysteine through phenylalanine. Just CDR3 DNA is preserved here, 45 bases in frame from base 1. The junction shows trimming of 0 bases on V and 6 bases on J, and the gene matches do not reach 6 bases of it. The library came from the immunoSEQ multiplex PCR assay. For the multiplex PCR, a mixture combining 60 forward primers for TCR Vbeta segments and 13 reverse primers for TCR Jbeta segments was used. The CDR3 region of rearranged TCR beta genes was amplified from genomic DNA with a multiplex PCR assay. The Illumina HiSeq System was used to sequence the amplified TCR beta libraries as 87-base-pair reads. Per the source publication's procedure: Across the roughly 670 repertoires, a later analysis counted roughly 84 million unique TCR beta chains, some 11 million of which were shared by at least two donors. A nearest-neighbor algorithm error-corrected the raw reads and collapsed the reads into unique sequences, merging closely related sequences to remove PCR and sequencing errors. To assign V, D and J gene segments, CDR3 sequences were aligned to IMGT reference sequences. Each retained sequence needed at least a six-nucleotide match to both a V gene segment and a J gene segment. Rearrangements were called productive when the CDR3 lacked stop codons and stayed in frame with V and J; all others were non-productive. Following IMGT convention, CDR3 was defined as the stretch from the second conserved V-encoded cysteine to the conserved J-encoded phenylalanine. Sequences without an unambiguous match to a single V gene segment were excluded from the earlier analysis of a few hundred of the donors. In an earlier analysis of about 590 of the donors, a V segment was called functional when productive rearrangements were above 56.7%, and segregating when the standard deviation between donors exceeded 5%. A statistical classification framework was developed to diagnose cytomegalovirus status using the catalog of TCR beta chain sequences. A later analysis assigned V and J genes by comparing TCR nucleotide sequences with IMGT/GENE-DB human TR gene sequences. In a later analysis, CDR3 sequences and most-parsimonious VDJ recombination scenarios were assigned using the TCRdist pipeline. A later analysis defined each TCR beta chain by its CDR3 amino acid sequence plus V-gene family, and excluded reads lacking a unique V-gene family. In a later analysis, around 650 highly shared, low-generation-probability nucleotide sequences were removed to address suspected cross-contamination and a sequencing artifact. In a later analysis, a clonal expansion index was calculated for each public chain from normalized within-repertoire ranks of inferred template counts. In a later analysis, generation probabilities were computed with a VDJ recombination model fitted to out-of-frame rearrangements, and the resulting probabilities were checked against IGoR. Hypergeometric tests were used in a later analysis to score TCR-TCR, TCR-HLA and TCR-CMV co-occurrence, with a repertoire-size bias correction applied to the TCR pairs. False discovery rates were estimated in a later analysis by permuting HLA or CMV assignments 20 times. In a later analysis, co-occurring TCRs were grouped with DBSCAN, and TCRdist sequence similarity was added when clustering was performed within HLA-allele-positive subsets. For co-occurrence clustering, repertoires with fewer than 30,000 or more than 120,000 public chains were excluded, along with about five repertoires with anomalous nucleotide sharing. TCRdb obtained this table from immuneACCESS and retained in-frame rearrangements with V and J assigned. These tables miss some clones; where compared with another copy, unresolved V genes account for less than half of the shortfall, and the remainder is unexplained. The DNA was the basis for D and trimming; V, J and clone size are from that table. The sample data list 100,000 to 120,000 clones, and 74% of these were observed just once. The biggest ten clones account for 4% to 4.5% of the sample.

The cohort consisted of 600 or so healthy bone marrow donors. At the time of sampling, all cohort members were nominally healthy, though unrecorded immune exposures were likely present. The donor tested CMV seropositive and was one of the 289 seropositive cohort members. A peripheral blood sample was collected from each donor, and TCR beta sequencing was performed on peripheral blood mononuclear cells. Genomic DNA extraction from the blood cell samples was performed with the Qiagen DNeasy Blood Extraction Kit. This clone has only a few counts. Its antigen remains undetermined. Per-base quality was not reported, and no clone a single base away is much larger than it.

The sequence came from a woman in her forties in good health and CMV-seropositive. The specimen was PBMCs. The sequence links TRBV6-4 to TRBJ2-3; TRBD1 lines up with 7 middle nucleotides. The DNA sequence is as follows: TGTGCCAGCAGTGACTCGATCGGGACAGCGGATACGCAGTATTTT. Translation gives CASSDSIGTADTQYF.